This TCR beta chain appears in the sequencing data of a study of T cells in Graves' hyperthyroidism and ophthalmopathy. The CDR3 regions of TCR beta were amplified from RNA transcripts. TCR CDR3 regions were first amplified by RT-PCR with HTBI primers. TCRdb fed the multiplex PCR reads into MiXCR, producing one record per CDR3 protein. The data contain about 690,000 distinct CDR3 sequences, roughly a sixth of them singletons. A lack of ophthalmopathy progression within 18 months defined stable Graves' hyperthyroidism. The study excluded patients with uncontrolled infection, other autoimmune disease, pregnancy or lactation. V dropped 5 bases and J dropped 7 bases, with 11 bases sitting between them. The CDR3 sequence is 12 residues long. In germline, CDR1 is PRHDT, CDR2 FYEKMQ (reference sequence). With regard to this clonotype: What it binds is unknown.

Regarding the study as a whole: By a 13 V-J model, ophthalmopathy was set apart from stable hyperthyroidism.

This chain uses TRBV13 with TRBJ1-2; D ambiguous. Specimen: blood. This TCR was recovered from a man aged 50 to 60 with Graves' hyperthyroidism. In nucleotides, the CDR3 is TGTGCCAGCAGCCGGGGAATCTCTGGCTACACCTTC. Translation gives CASSRGISGYTF.